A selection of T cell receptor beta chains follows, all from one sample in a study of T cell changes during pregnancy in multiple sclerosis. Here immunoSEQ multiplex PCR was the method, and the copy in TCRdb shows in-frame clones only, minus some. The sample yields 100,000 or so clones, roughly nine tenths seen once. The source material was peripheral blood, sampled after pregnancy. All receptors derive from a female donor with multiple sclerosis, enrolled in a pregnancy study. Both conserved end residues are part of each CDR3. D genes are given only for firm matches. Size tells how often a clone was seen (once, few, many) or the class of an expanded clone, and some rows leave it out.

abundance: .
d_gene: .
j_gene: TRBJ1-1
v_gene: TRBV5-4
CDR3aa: CASSPMGGAQNTEAFF
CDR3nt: TGTGCCAGCAGCCCAATGGGGGGGGCGCAGAACACTGAAGCTTTCTTT

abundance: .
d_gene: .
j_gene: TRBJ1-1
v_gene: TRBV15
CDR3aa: CATSVRSGNTEAFF
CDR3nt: TGTGCCACCAGCGTCCGATCGGGGAACACTGAAGCTTTCTTT

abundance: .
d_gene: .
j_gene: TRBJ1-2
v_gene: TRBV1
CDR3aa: CTSSQRPPTLLMQVLLYGYTF
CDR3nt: TGCACCAGCAGCCAAAGACCACCAACTTTGTTGATGCAGGTGCTGCTCTATGGCTACACCTTC

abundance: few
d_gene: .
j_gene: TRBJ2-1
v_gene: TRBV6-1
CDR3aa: CASSEGGEFEQFF
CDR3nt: TGTGCCAGCAGTGAAGGAGGTGAATTTGAGCAGTTCTTC

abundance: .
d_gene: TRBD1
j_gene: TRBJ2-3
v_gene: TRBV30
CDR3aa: CAWDRDRGPTDTQYF
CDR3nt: TGTGCCTGGGACCGGGACAGGGGGCCCACAGATACGCAGTATTTT

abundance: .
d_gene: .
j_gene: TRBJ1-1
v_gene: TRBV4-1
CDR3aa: CASSPDWGSQAFF
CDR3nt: TGCGCCAGCAGCCCGGACTGGGGTTCTCAAGCTTTCTTT

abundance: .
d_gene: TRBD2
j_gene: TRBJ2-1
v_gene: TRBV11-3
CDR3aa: CASSPVGSGGHGEQFF
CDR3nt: TGTGCCAGCAGCCCGGTGGGGAGCGGGGGGCATGGTGAGCAGTTCTTC

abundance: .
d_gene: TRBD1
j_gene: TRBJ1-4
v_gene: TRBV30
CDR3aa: CAWSPQGAGVRLFF
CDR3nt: TGTGCCTGGAGCCCACAGGGGGCAGGGGTAAGACTGTTTTTT

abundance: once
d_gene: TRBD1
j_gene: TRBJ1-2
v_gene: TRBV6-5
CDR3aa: CASSYRDRVDYGYTF
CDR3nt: TGTGCCAGCAGTTACCGGGACAGGGTTGACTATGGCTACACCTTC

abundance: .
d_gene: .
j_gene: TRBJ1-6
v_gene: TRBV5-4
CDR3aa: CASSFSQANPGDSPLHF
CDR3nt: TGTGCCAGCAGCTTTAGTCAGGCGAATCCCGGGGATTCACCCCTCCACTTT

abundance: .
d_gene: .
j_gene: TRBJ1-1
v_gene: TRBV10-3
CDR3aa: CAISDLTEAFF
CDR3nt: TGTGCCATCAGTGACCTCACTGAAGCTTTCTTT

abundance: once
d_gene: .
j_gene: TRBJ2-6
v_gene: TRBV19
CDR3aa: CASKSQGPRPTVSGANVLTF
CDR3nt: TGTGCCAGTAAATCGCAGGGGCCTCGACCGACCGTCTCTGGGGCCAACGTCCTGACTTTC

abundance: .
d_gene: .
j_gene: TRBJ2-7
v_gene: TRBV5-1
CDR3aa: CASSKAGSQYYEQYF
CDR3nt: TGCGCCAGCAGTAAAGCAGGGTCTCAGTACTACGAGCAGTACTTC